The 17 T cell receptor beta chains in this list originate from one sample, sequenced in a study of T cell changes during pregnancy in multiple sclerosis (dated by TCRdb to the late 2010s). Library construction relied on the immunoSEQ multiplex PCR assay. This is the immuneACCESS table as TCRdb keeps it, with only in-frame sequences that have V and J called. A part of the clones is gone; compared with another copy, unresolved V genes explain less than half, and the rest is unexplained. This sample lists approximately 100,000 clones; approximately 90% were detected once. The ten top clones hold around 3.2% of the sample. The source was peripheral blood, collected after pregnancy. Source of these receptors: a female donor with multiple sclerosis, enrolled in a pregnancy study.

V and J are TRBV21-1 and TRBJ1-1; TRBD1 reflects the table's D call only, with no check against the DNA. TRBV21-1 is assigned pseudogene status. This CDR3 comprises 14 residues. CDR3 nucleotides: TGTGCCGTTTTGACAGGGGGTGGCGAAACTGAAGCTTTCTTT. Translation: CAVLTGGGETEAFF.

As for this clone: The sample holds other DNA sequences that translate to the same CDR3. The rearrangement uses TRBV18 and TRBJ2-7, with 8 bases matching TRBD2. V shed 3 bases, J shed 0 bases, and the junction held 4 bases outside the gene matches. The germline V gene has CDR1 KGHSH and CDR2 LQKENI. CDR3 length: 15 amino acids. DNA for the CDR3: TGTGCCAGCTCACCTAGCGGGGCAAGCTCCTACGAGCAGTACTTC. Translation gives CASSPSGASSYEQYF.

This clone occurred a few times. The J gene is TRBJ1-3, the V gene TRBV4-2; tentatively, D is TRBD1 (5 bases). From germline, CDR1 is LGHNA and CDR2 YNFKEQ. Deletions cut 2 bases from V and 0 bases from J, with 8 bases between. This CDR3 is 15 amino acids long. CDR3 DNA sequence: TGTGCCAGCAGCCAAAAGCAGGGCTCTGGAAACACCATATATTTT. Its protein product is CASSQKQGSGNTIYF.

The rearrangement links TRBV15 to TRBJ2-1; weak D call: TRBD1 (5 bases). CDR3 length: 18 residues. Trimming left V 1 base short and J 2 bases short, with 18 bases between. CDR1 and CDR2 from the germline V gene are LNHNV and YYDKDF (reference sequence). CDR3 residues: CATSRGGQGKPPYNEQFF. The CDR3 DNA is TGTGCCACCAGCAGAGGGGGCCAGGGCAAACCCCCCTACAATGAGCAGTTCTTC.

The CDR3, as DNA: TGTGCCAGCAACGAAAATAGAAATGAAAAACTGTTTTTT. Translated: CASNENRNEKLFF. V usage is TRBV4-2 and J usage is TRBJ1-4, with unresolved D. This CDR3 has 13 residues. V was shortened by 7 bases and J by 5 bases, with 11 bases between the two germline ends. Germline assignment: CDR1 LGHNA and CDR2 YNFKEQ.

This clone was recorded only once. The chain recombines TRBV6-1 with TRBJ2-5; D might be TRBD1 (5 bases). The CDR3 runs to 13 residues. V was pared by 6 bases and J by 4 bases, with 12 bases between. The germline CDR1 and CDR2 sequences are MNHNS and SASEGT. This chain's CDR3 is CASRDKGSETQYF. In DNA, the CDR3 is TGTGCCAGCAGGGATAAGGGGTCAGAGACCCAGTACTTC.

The chain uses TRBV9 and TRBJ1-6, with TRBD1 as a possible D gene (5 bases). The CDR3 spans 14 residues. Germline V gene sequence: CDR1 SGDLS, CDR2 YYNGEE. The ends were cut back, 2 bases at V and 3 bases at J, with 6 bases in the middle. The CDR3 nucleotides are TGTGCCAGCAGCGTTGACAGCTATAATTCACCCCTCCACTTT. It specifies CASSVDSYNSPLHF. Filled out from reference TRBV9 and TRBJ1-6, the complete variable domain reads DSGVTQTPKHLITATGQRVTLRCSPRSGDLSVYWYQQSLDQGLQFLIQYYNGEERAKGNILERFSAQQFPDLHSELNLSSLELGDSALYFCASSVDSYNSPLHFGNGTRLTVT.

This rearrangement joins TRBV11-2 to TRBJ2-1, with TRBD2 identical over 10 bases. This CDR3 spans 16 amino acids. Per the germline V gene, CDR1 is SGHAT and CDR2 is FQNNGV. V lost 6 bases to trimming and J lost 0 bases; unmatched junction nucleotides: 5. The CDR3 sequence is CASRYLAGASYNEQFF. The CDR3 DNA reads as TGTGCCAGCAGGTACCTAGCGGGGGCCTCCTACAATGAGCAGTTCTTC.

The gene calls are TRBV13 and TRBJ1-5, with D tentatively TRBD1 (6 bases). The germline V gene encodes CDR1 PRHDT and CDR2 FYEKMQ (reference sequence). The CDR3 is 12 amino acids. Trimming took off 5 bases at V and 7 bases at J, with 9 bases between the two ends. As DNA, the CDR3 is TGTGCCAGCAGCCAGGGGAGCCAGCCCCAGCATTTT. It yields the protein CASSQGSQPQHF. The full variable domain, completed using reference TRBV13 and TRBJ1-5, is AAGVIQSPRHLIKEKRETATLKCYPIPRHDTVYWYQQGPGQDPQFLISFYEKMQSDKGSIPDRFSAQQFSDYHSELNMSSLELGDSALYFCASSQGSQPQHFGDGTRLSIL.

This clone was observed a single time. V gene TRBV6-6 combines with J gene TRBJ2-7; D gene unclear. The CDR3 sequence is 13 residues long. Trimming pared 4 bases from V and 6 bases from J, leaving 13 bases between. The germline gives CDR1 MNHNY, CDR2 SVGAGI (reference sequence). The CDR3 nucleotides are TGTGCCAGCAGTTCCGTTACTGCCGGCGAGCAGTACTTC. Residues: CASSSVTAGEQYF.

V gene TRBV9 combines with J gene TRBJ1-3; 9 positions agree with TRBD1. Trimming at V came to 4 bases and at J to 4 bases, leaving 6 bases not matched to a gene. The CDR3 sequence is 15 residues long. Germline V lookup: CDR1 SGDLS, CDR2 YYNGEE. The CDR3 protein is CASSTAGTGGNTIYF. CDR3 DNA: TGTGCCAGCAGCACCGCGGGGACAGGGGGAAACACCATATATTTT.

The CDR3 DNA is TGTGCCGCCCGAGGAGGGACAGCCGGGGAGCTGTTTTTT. It yields the protein CAARGGTAGELFF. The rearrangement links TRBV27 to TRBJ2-2; D might be TRBD1 (7 bases). The CDR3 loop spans 13 amino acids. CDR1 is MNHEY and CDR2 is SMNVEV in the germline V gene (reference sequence). V lost 11 bases to trimming and J lost 6 bases, with 16 bases between them.

The chain couples TRBV9 to TRBJ2-7; 10 positions agree with TRBD1. CDR1 and CDR2 (germline): SGDLS, YYNGEE. The length of the CDR3 is 14 residues. J lost 4 bases, V lost 3 bases, and 4 bases had no gene match. In DNA, the CDR3 is TGTGCCAGCAGCGGGGGACAGGGGTGGTACGAGCAGTACTTC. It codes for CASSGGQGWYEQYF.

V and J are TRBV7-3 and TRBJ2-2, with D maybe TRBD1 (5 bases). This CDR3 region has 14 residues. The ends were cut back, 2 bases at V and 4 bases at J, with 8 bases in the middle. Per the germline V gene, CDR1 is SGHTA and CDR2 is FQGTGA. CDR3 bases: TGTGCCAGCAGCTTACAGGGCCCCACCGGGGAGCTGTTTTTT. Translation gives CASSLQGPTGELFF.

The chain is built from TRBV14 and TRBJ1-1; 7 bases line up with TRBD1. CDR1 is SGHDN, CDR2 FVKESK, per germline. The CDR3 is 15 amino acids. With 8 bases clipped from V and 5 bases from J, the junction kept 14 bases outside the gene matches. Written as DNA, the CDR3 is TGTGCCAGCGGTCACAGGGGCCCCGGGAAGACTGAAGCTTTCTTT. Translating it yields CASGHRGPGKTEAFF.

The chain employs TRBV6-5 and TRBJ2-7; 8 bases line up with TRBD1. Germline CDR1 is MNHEY and CDR2 is SVGAGI. This CDR3 region has 13 residues. The junction had 3 bases not matched to a gene; V was cut back by 6 bases and J by 2 bases. This CDR3 reads CASRGQGPYEQYF. The CDR3 DNA reads TGTGCCAGCAGAGGACAGGGTCCCTACGAGCAGTACTTC.

V is TRBV9 and J is TRBJ2-3; the match to TRBD1 covers 8 bases. The J segment lost 0 bases and the V segment lost 3 bases, leaving 12 bases of the junction unmatched. The CDR3 extends over 18 amino acids. The V gene's germline CDR1 is SGDLS and CDR2 YYNGEE. The CDR3 DNA reads TGTGCCAGCAGCGACATCAGGACAGGGACTTATAGCACAGATACGCAGTATTTT. It yields the protein CASSDIRTGTYSTDTQYF.